Detailed here is one T cell receptor (beta chain). The target antigen is unknown. The CDR3 loop spans 14 amino acids. Trimming removed 4 bases at V and 7 bases at J, with 15 bases between. The germline gives CDR1 SGHNT, CDR2 YYREEE (reference sequence). This record belongs to a study of long-term antiretroviral therapy in people with HIV. Broader study findings: Blood sampling spanned 2004 to 2017, possibly under older ART regimens. Despite increasing after ART, diversity remained lower than that of transplant donor controls.

Running of the v3.0 immunoSEQ assay took place at survey level. The assay was immunoSEQ multiplex PCR, and TCRdb's table has in-frame clones only and misses some. This table has about 21,000 clones, around three quarters appearing once. Each HIV-infected participant was given treatment in the United States. The source was unsorted PBMCs, collected 4.1 years after starting antiretroviral therapy. This chain links TRBV5-4 with TRBJ1-5; no clear D. This receptor was identified in a woman aged 40 to 55 with HIV. The CDR3 sequence: CASSRAGSRQPQHF. The CDR3 coding sequence is TGTGCCAGCAGCAGGGCAGGTTCGCGGCAGCCCCAGCATTTT.